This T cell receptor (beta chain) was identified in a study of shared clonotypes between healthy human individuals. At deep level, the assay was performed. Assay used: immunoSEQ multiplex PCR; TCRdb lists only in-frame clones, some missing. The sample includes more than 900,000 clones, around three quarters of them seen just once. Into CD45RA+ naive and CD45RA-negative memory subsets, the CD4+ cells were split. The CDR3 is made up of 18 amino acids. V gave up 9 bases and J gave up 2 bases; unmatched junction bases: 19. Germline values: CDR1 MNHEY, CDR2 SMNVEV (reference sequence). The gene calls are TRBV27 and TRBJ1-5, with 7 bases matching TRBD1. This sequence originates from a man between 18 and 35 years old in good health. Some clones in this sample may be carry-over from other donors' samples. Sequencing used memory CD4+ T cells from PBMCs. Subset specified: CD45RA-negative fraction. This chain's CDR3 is CARRRFCSGTAGNQPQHF. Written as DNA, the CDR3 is TGTGCCAGGCGTCGTTTTTGTTCCGGGACAGCCGGCAATCAGCCCCAGCATTTT.